This T cell receptor beta chain was recovered during a study of blood T cell repertoires in COVID-19. Background on the study: The study drew acute and convalescent COVID-19 samples from the United States, Italy and Spain. T cells, B-cell-depleted T cells, or PBMCs supplied cDNA or gDNA.

The CDR3 extends over 15 amino acids. V was clipped by 0 bases and J by 0 bases, with 5 bases between them. CDR1 is LGHDT and CDR2 is YNNKEL in the germline V gene (reference sequence). Per the original data handling: The assay estimated nucleated cells by amplifying reference gene primers. Libraries were prepared by immunoSEQ multiplex PCR; TCRdb keeps only in-frame clonotypes and omits some of them. V, J and clone size are those of that table, while D and trimming were read from the DNA. The sample has under 100,000 clones, around 81% seen once. This clone appeared a single time. Material for sequencing was peripheral blood. The sequence came from a woman in her seventies with acute or convalescent COVID-19. The chain is built from TRBV3-1 (or the pseudogene TRBV3-2) and TRBJ1-4; D is ambiguous. The CDR3 sequence is CASSQDPATNEKLFF. The CDR3 DNA reads TGTGCCAGCAGCCAAGATCCGGCAACTAATGAAAAACTGTTTTTT.